This TCR beta chain comes out of a study of shared clonotypes between healthy human individuals. Data came from immunoSEQ multiplex PCR; TCRdb stores just in-frame clones and leaves some out. This sample has about 500,000 clones, with around 77% found just once. There were no recent acute infections or vaccinations among the donors, who were healthy HIV-negative adults. Caucasian adults living in Nashville, Tennessee, provided all samples. Looked up from germline, CDR1 is SNHLY and CDR2 is FYNNEI. The V gene end was trimmed by 8 bases and the J gene end by 2 bases; junction bases not matched to a gene: 5. The CDR3 length is 14 residues. Study-wide findings and caveats: Sampling used blood alone; tissue repertoires probably differ.

As to this clone: Its antigen remains unknown.

The sequenced material came from PBMCs. The receptor comes from a woman between 35 and 50 years old in good health. Some clones in this sample may be carry-over from other donors' samples. V usage is TRBV2 and J usage is TRBJ2-2, with 7 bases aligning to TRBD1. The CDR3 loop reads CASVRDRNTGELFF. For the CDR3, the DNA is TGTGCCAGCGTCCGGGACAGAAACACCGGGGAGCTGTTTTTT.